The 20 T cell receptor beta chains listed next were all sequenced from one sample in a study of blood T cell repertoires in COVID-19 (dated by TCRdb to 2020 to 2021). The library was generated by the immunoSEQ multiplex PCR assay. In its TCRdb copy, this immuneACCESS table keeps in-frame sequences only and misses some clones. Where compared with another copy, unresolved V genes explain less than half of these, and the others have no known cause. The sample table lists roughly 100,000 clones, 86% of them with a count of one. About 17% of the sample lies in the top ten. The sample consisted of peripheral blood. The receptors were sampled from a woman of 80 years or more with acute or convalescent COVID-19.

The J gene is TRBJ1-2, the V gene TRBV24-1; D might be TRBD1 (6 bases). Germline values: CDR1 KGHDR, CDR2 SFDVKD. This CDR3 has 13 amino acids. V was clipped by 4 bases and J by 3 bases, with 8 bases between them. The CDR3 sequence: CATSEPGDYGYTF. For the CDR3, the DNA is TGTGCCACCAGTGAACCAGGGGACTATGGCTACACCTTC.

This clone was counted a few times. The rearrangement links TRBV2 to TRBJ1-3; weak D call: TRBD1 (5 bases). Germline V lookup: CDR1 SNHLY, CDR2 FYNNEI. Trimming shortened V by 6 bases and J by 0 bases, and 15 bases separated the two germline ends. CDR3 length: 16 residues. The CDR3 region is CASSIGGSSSGNTIYF. The DNA for the CDR3 is TGTGCCAGCAGCATCGGGGGGTCCTCCTCTGGAAACACCATATATTTT.

This rearrangement joins TRBV2 to TRBJ2-7, with 11 positions matching TRBD1. The CDR3 totals 15 residues. After removal of 6 bases from V and 5 bases from J, the junction contained 9 bases not matched to a gene. Looked up from germline, CDR1 is SNHLY and CDR2 is FYNNEI. The CDR3: CASRRDRGYVHEQYF. The CDR3 bases are TGTGCCAGCAGAAGGGACAGGGGGTATGTCCACGAGCAGTACTTC.

This clone was seen once. The rearrangement links TRBV24-1 to TRBJ1-2; D ambiguous. CDR1 is KGHDR, CDR2 SFDVKD, per germline. This CDR3 has 13 residues. V gave up 4 bases and J gave up 7 bases, with 12 bases separating them. CDR3 coding DNA: TGTGCCACCAGTGACGGGGTGGGCGGTGGCTACACCTTC. Its translation is CATSDGVGGGYTF.

The chain couples TRBV5-1 to TRBJ2-7, with 7 bases matching TRBD2. V lost 2 bases to trimming and J lost 2 bases; unmatched junction nucleotides: 7. The CDR3 runs to 15 residues. Germline V gives CDR1 SGHRS, CDR2 YFSETQ. The CDR3 coding sequence is TGCGCCAGCAGCTTCTTTAGCGGGCCTCCCTACGAGCAGTACTTC. The encoded protein is CASSFFSGPPYEQYF.

The gene calls are TRBV30 and TRBJ1-3, with 7 bases matching TRBD1. The CDR3 has 15 amino acids. Germline V gene data show CDR1 as GTSNPN and CDR2 as SVGIG (reference sequence). V shed 1 base and J 0 bases; nucleotides not matched to a gene: 3. DNA of the CDR3: TGTGCCTGGAGTGCGGGACAGTTCTCTGGAAACACCATATATTTT. Translated, it gives CAWSAGQFSGNTIYF. Together with reference TRBV30 and TRBJ1-3, the CDR3 gives the full variable domain: SQTIHQWPATLVQPVGSPLSLECTVEGTSNPNLYWYRQAAGRGLQLLFYSVGIGQISSEVPQNLSASRPQDRQFILSSKKLLLSDSGFYLCAWSAGQFSGNTIYFGEGSWLTVV.

The chain is built from TRBV11-2 and TRBJ1-3, with 7 bases aligning to TRBD1. Germline V gene lookup returns CDR1 SGHAT and CDR2 FQNNGV. The CDR3 spans 16 residues. The trim removed 4 bases at V and 4 bases at J, leaving 10 bases unmatched. The CDR3 sequence: CASSSRGTEPGNTIYF. CDR3 coding DNA: TGTGCCAGCAGCTCCCGAGGGACAGAGCCAGGAAACACCATATATTTT.

J is TRBJ1-2 and V is TRBV3-1 (or the pseudogene TRBV3-2); TRBD1 matches 8 bases. Germline V lookup: CDR1 LGHDT, CDR2 YNNKEL (reference sequence). This CDR3 has 13 residues. The ends lost 5 bases at V and 7 bases at J; junction bases unmatched: 6. CDR3 nucleotides: TGTGCCAGCAGCTTGAGGACAGGGACTGGCTACACCTTC. Translation: CASSLRTGTGYTF.

The chain uses TRBV3-1 (or the pseudogene TRBV3-2) and TRBJ1-1, with TRBD1 as a possible D gene (6 bases). Trimming stripped 6 bases from V and 1 base from J, with 18 bases between. Germline V CDR1 and CDR2: LGHDT, YNNKEL (reference sequence). This CDR3 is 16 amino acids long. CDR3 region: CASRANSGVRNTEAFF. CDR3 sequence (DNA): TGTGCCAGCAGGGCTAACTCAGGGGTCCGGAACACTGAAGCTTTCTTT.

V gene TRBV11-3 combines with J gene TRBJ2-2, with a weak D call TRBD1 (6 bases). The V and J ends lost 5 bases and 8 bases respectively, with 18 bases between them. Looked up from germline, CDR1 is SGHNT and CDR2 is YENEEA. This CDR3 has 15 amino acids. The CDR3 here is CASSTQTGLAGELFF. The CDR3, as DNA: TGTGCCAGCAGCACGCAAACAGGGTTAGCGGGGGAGCTGTTTTTT.

This chain uses TRBV19 with TRBJ2-6; tentatively, D is TRBD1 (5 bases). The CDR3 contains 15 residues. Looked up from germline, CDR1 is LNHDA and CDR2 is SQIVND (reference sequence). V dropped 2 bases and J dropped 2 bases, with 7 bases sitting between them. The CDR3 reads CASSIKTAGANVLTF. The CDR3 DNA reads TGTGCCAGTAGTATAAAGACAGCTGGGGCCAACGTCCTGACTTTC.

The chain recombines TRBV11-2 with TRBJ1-5, with 8 bases that match TRBD1. Losses at the gene ends were 3 bases for V and 6 bases for J; bases not matched to a gene: 1. The CDR3 loop spans 13 amino acids. CDR1 is SGHAT, CDR2 FQNNGV, per germline. CDR3 loop: CASSLDRAQPQHF. DNA of the CDR3: TGTGCCAGCAGCTTGGACAGGGCTCAGCCCCAGCATTTT.

This sequence joins TRBV9 and TRBJ1-6; no firm D call. This CDR3 has 15 residues. Germline CDR1 is SGDLS and CDR2 is YYNGEE. V was cut by 4 bases and J by 6 bases, with 14 bases left in between. CDR3 sequence (DNA): TGTGCCAGCAGCCGTAAGAGGGAAGCTAATTCACCCCTCCACTTT. Its translation: CASSRKREANSPLHF.

This clone has a handful of counts. This rearrangement joins TRBV2 to TRBJ2-3, with D unclear. The CDR3 is made up of 11 amino acids. V shed 7 bases and J shed 6 bases, with 8 bases lying between them. Germline lookup yields CDR1 SNHLY and CDR2 FYNNEI. Here the CDR3 reads CASTISDTQYF. CDR3 DNA sequence: TGTGCCAGCACTATTAGTGATACGCAGTATTTT.

This clone was seen only once. Here the CDR3 DNA reads TGTGCCAGCAGCGTAGATAGCGGGGGCCACTCTGGGGCCAACGTCCTGACTTTC. Its translation is CASSVDSGGHSGANVLTF. The V and J genes are TRBV9 and TRBJ2-6, with 9 bases identical to TRBD2. CDR3 length equals 18 residues. Per the germline V gene, CDR1 is SGDLS and CDR2 is YYNGEE. Unmatched junction bases numbered 4, after V lost 0 bases and J lost 0 bases.

The chain employs TRBV19 and TRBJ2-7; D is perhaps TRBD1 (6 bases). The CDR3 consists of 13 residues. Germline CDR1 reads LNHDA; CDR2 reads SQIVND (reference sequence). V lost 5 bases and J 1 base, leaving 9 bases between the germline ends. This CDR3 is CASSADRSYEQYF. CDR3 bases: TGTGCCAGTAGTGCGGACAGATCCTACGAGCAGTACTTC.

This clone was seen only a few times. This chain links TRBV19 with TRBJ2-1; 9 bases fit TRBD2. The CDR3 is made up of 19 amino acids. V dropped 7 bases and J dropped 0; count of bases not matched to a gene: 16. Looked up from germline, CDR1 is LNHDA and CDR2 is SQIVND (reference sequence). In nucleotides, the CDR3 is TGTGCCAGTACCCCCCGGGGCGGGGGGGCGATCGTCTCCTACAATGAGCAGTTCTTC. This gives the protein CASTPRGGGAIVSYNEQFF.

The chain carries TRBV6-6 and TRBJ2-7, with TRBD1 identical over 8 bases. Losses at the gene ends were 6 bases for V and 3 bases for J; bases not matched to a gene: 1. This CDR3 is 12 amino acids long. Germline CDR1 and CDR2: MNHNY and SVGAGI (reference sequence). The CDR3 loop reads CASSGQGYEQYF. In DNA form, the CDR3 reads TGTGCCAGCAGCGGACAGGGCTACGAGCAGTACTTC.

The chain recombines TRBV11-2 with TRBJ1-3; D not certain. Trimming cost V 1 base and J 0 bases, with 13 bases left between them. The CDR3 covers 17 residues. Germline assignment: CDR1 SGHAT and CDR2 FQNNGV. The CDR3: CASSLAGSAGSGNTIYF. CDR3 sequence (DNA): TGTGCCAGCAGCTTAGCAGGTTCGGCAGGCTCTGGAAACACCATATATTTT.

V is TRBV5-1 and J is TRBJ2-7, with 7 bases lining up with TRBD2. There are 13 residues in the CDR3. Germline values: CDR1 SGHRS, CDR2 YFSETQ. J was trimmed by 0 bases and V by 3 bases; bases with no gene match: 0. The CDR3 DNA reads TGCGCCAGCAGCTGGACTAGCTCCTACGAGCAGTACTTC. Residues: CASSWTSSYEQYF. Drawing the rest from reference TRBV5-1 and TRBJ2-7, the complete variable domain is KAGVTQTPRYLIKTRGQQVTLSCSPISGHRSVSWYQQTPGQGLQFLFEYFSETQRNKGNFPGRFSGRQFSNSRSEMNVSTLELGDSALYLCASSWTSSYEQYFGPGTRLTVT.